What follows describes a single T cell receptor beta chain. Its antigen is unknown. This CDR3 is 15 amino acids long. The V end lost 6 bases, the J end lost 2 bases, and 14 bases lay between the germline ends. The germline gives CDR1 MNHNS, CDR2 SASEGT. The data were obtained in a study of Graves' ophthalmopathy and Graves' hyperthyroidism. About the study: Peripheral blood was gathered at the point of initial diagnosis, before any treatment started.

Study outcomes and limitations: Also, most clonotypes expanded in the thyroid above 0.001 frequency appeared in blood. Sensitivity reached 70.59% and specificity about 78% when the model predicted ophthalmopathy progression.

The TCR beta CDR3 regions underwent amplification from RNA transcripts. Second-round multiplex PCR came after a first-round RT-PCR that employed HTBI primers. TCRdb processed the multiplex PCR reads anew with MiXCR; each CDR3 protein has one entry. Among 300,000 to 500,000 distinct CDR3 sequences listed, 15% to 17% were seen once. The TCR originated in a woman younger than 30 with stable Graves' hyperthyroidism. The chain has TRBV6-1 and TRBJ1-5; D is unclear. Sample: peripheral blood. CDR3 sequence reads: CASSKISGGNQPQHF. In DNA form, the CDR3 reads TGTGCCAGCAGCAAAATAAGTGGAGGCAATCAGCCCCAGCATTTT.